This T cell receptor (beta chain) stems from a study of CD8 T cells in Susac syndrome. General study findings and limits: The relatively small number of individuals in the TCR sequencing and HLA analysis was acknowledged by the study.

Comment on this clonotype: Its antigen is still unknown.

In germline, CDR1 is LGHNA, CDR2 YNFKEQ. The ends were cut back, 0 bases at V and 0 bases at J, with 15 bases in the middle. This CDR3 spans 18 amino acids. cDNA came from roughly 0.47 to 1 ug RNA primed by random hexamers. TCRdb fed the immunoSEQ multiplex PCR reads into MiXCR, producing one record per CDR3 protein. Among 250,000 to 350,000 distinct CDR3 sequences listed, approximately 81% were seen once. The patients serving as multiple sclerosis controls were treatment-naive. They had stable or active relapsing-remitting disease and fulfilled revised McDonald criteria. TEMRA cells were enriched by FACS, and CD4+ and CD8+ T cells were negatively isolated.

This receptor was taken from a human donor with multiple sclerosis. The rearrangement links TRBV4-2 to TRBJ2-1; possibly TRBD2 for D (6 bases). The specimen was CD8+ T cells from PBMCs. The CDR3 is CASSQEASYGSSYNEQFF. In DNA, the CDR3 is TGTGCCAGCAGCCAAGAGGCTTCTTACGGGAGCTCCTACAATGAGCAGTTCTTC.